This section outlines one TCR beta chain sequence together with its context. Its antigen remains unidentified. These data come from a study of shared clonotypes between healthy human individuals. Background on the study: The plates for each donor numbered three CD4 naive, three CD4 memory, two CD8 naive and one CD8 memory. General study findings and limits: Sampling used blood alone; tissue repertoires probably differ.

As defined, naive CD8 cells were CD45RO-negative and positively selected for CCR7, with terminally differentiated effector memory CD45RA+ cells excluded. The donor population consisted of healthy HIV-negative adults with no recent acute infections or vaccinations. Original processing methods: Junction-only sequences produced by ImmunoSEQ had no quality scores, so filtering differed. The method was immunoSEQ multiplex PCR; TCRdb's version includes in-frame clones alone and lacks a portion of them. D and trimming were read from the DNA, whereas the V and J calls and clone size are those reported in that table. The data contain fewer than 800,000 clones, roughly 94% of them singletons. The specimen was naive CD8+ T cells sorted from blood. The receptor was isolated from a man aged 25-45 years in good health.

CDR3 protein: CASSLSPGEQYF. The CDR3 DNA sequence: TGTGCCAGCAGCTTATCCCCGGGCGAGCAGTACTTC. The chain recombines TRBV7-2 with TRBJ2-7; D uncertain. The V gene's germline CDR1 is SGHTA and CDR2 FQGNSA. With 2 bases removed from V and 6 bases from J, the gap between germline ends came to 8 bases. The CDR3 covers 12 residues.